This TCR beta chain was recovered during a study of blood T cell repertoires in COVID-19. CDR3 length: 13 amino acids. Germline assignment: CDR1 SNHLY and CDR2 FYNNEI. V was shortened by 4 bases and J by 5 bases, with 12 bases between the two germline ends. Produced via immunoSEQ multiplex PCR; TCRdb's table is partial and in-frame only. The sample lists approximately 190,000 clones; around four fifths were seen once. This receptor was taken from a human donor in a cohort sampled during active COVID-19. Sample: peripheral blood. The chain uses TRBV2 and TRBJ2-7, with D perhaps matching TRBD2 (5 bases). As DNA, the CDR3 is TGTGCCAGCAGTGTCGAGGGTTTGAACGAGCAGTACTTC. It translates to CASSVEGLNEQYF.